This TCR beta chain comes out of a study of blood T cell repertoires in COVID-19. The overall study: Specimens from acute and convalescent COVID-19 originated in the United States, Italy and Spain.

While infection was still active, Seattle patients were enrolled and then followed longitudinally. Sequenced by immunoSEQ multiplex PCR; TCRdb stores in-frame clones only, minus some. The profile shows 350,000 or so clones, approximately 90% of them singletons. The origin of this receptor is a woman under 40 with COVID-19, enrolled during active disease. The sequencing sample was made of peripheral blood.

The CDR3 region is CASSPHLGSTGELFF. CDR3 bases: TGTGCCAGTAGTCCCCACTTAGGGAGCACCGGGGAGCTGTTTTTT. The chain joins TRBV19 to TRBJ2-2; maybe TRBD2 (5 bases). CDR1 is LNHDA and CDR2 is SQIVND in the germline V gene (reference sequence). The ends were cut back, 5 bases at V and 4 bases at J, with 14 bases in the middle. The CDR3 covers 15 residues.